The 27 T cell receptor beta chains below were found in one sample sequenced in a study of T and B cells in COVID-19 patients. TRB was amplified from approximately 250-480 ng of blood genomic DNA. Multiplex PCR with BIOMED2 TRB-A/B primer pools amplified TRB rearrangements. In TCRdb, the multiplex PCR reads were re-called with MiXCR into one record per CDR3 protein. The sample lists approximately 11,000 distinct CDR3 sequences, around a third seen once, with 15% to 20% in the top ten. Sample: blood. These receptors originate from a human donor with active COVID-19.

CDR3 DNA: TGTGCCACCAGGCCGGGACTAGCGGGGGACAATGAGCAGTTCTTC. It codes for CATRPGLAGDNEQFF. This chain joins TRBV15 and TRBJ2-1; 14 nucleotides align to TRBD2. The J segment lost 5 bases and the V segment lost 6 bases, leaving 3 bases of the junction unmatched. This CDR3 comprises 15 residues. Germline CDR1 is LNHNV and CDR2 is YYDKDF (reference sequence).

This clonotype is medium-sized. The chain combines TRBV30 with TRBJ2-3, with D hard to call. The ends were cut back, 0 bases at V and 0 bases at J, with 10 bases in the middle. CDR1 is GTSNPN and CDR2 is SVGIG in the germline V gene (reference sequence). The CDR3 length is 15 residues. The CDR3 reads CAWSVRLPSTDTQYF. CDR3 DNA sequence: TGTGCCTGGAGTGTCAGGCTTCCTAGCACAGATACGCAGTATTTT.

V gene TRBV6-2 or TRBV6-3 combines with J gene TRBJ2-3; no clear D. This CDR3 has 13 residues. The V and J ends lost 2 bases and 2 bases respectively, with 5 bases between them. The germline V gene encodes CDR1 MNHEY and CDR2 SVGEGT. This CDR3 reads CASSYRHTDTQYF. DNA for the CDR3: TGTGCCAGCAGTTACCGGCACACAGATACGCAGTATTTT.

The chain combines TRBV5-1 with TRBJ1-4, with D unresolved. Germline V lookup: CDR1 SGHRS, CDR2 YFSETQ. The CDR3 runs 14 residues. Deletions cut 5 bases from V and 4 bases from J, with 12 bases between. In DNA form, the CDR3 reads TGCGCCAGCAGAGATGACATCGGTAATGAAAAACTGTTTTTT. As protein: CASRDDIGNEKLFF.

The rearrangement links TRBV28 to TRBJ1-3; a weak D match, TRBD1 (6 bases). Trimming took 7 bases from V and 5 from J, leaving 12 bases between them. The CDR3 runs 13 residues. Germline V lookup: CDR1 MDHEN, CDR2 SYDVKM. The DNA for the CDR3 is TGTGCCAGCACCCAACAGGGTCGAAACACCATATATTTT. The encoded protein is CASTQQGRNTIYF. Complete variable domain (other parts from reference TRBV28 and TRBJ1-3): DVKVTQSSRYLVKRTGEKVFLECVQDMDHENMFWYRQDPGLGLRLIYFSYDVKMKEKGDIPEGYSVSREKKERFSLILESASTNQTSMYLCASTQQGRNTIYFGEGSWLTVV.

This clonotype was seen only a few times. This rearrangement joins TRBV5-5 to TRBJ1-6, with D tentatively TRBD1 (6 bases). Trimming took off 4 bases at V and 11 bases at J, with 13 bases between the two ends. Germline loops: CDR1 SGHKS, CDR2 YYEKEE (reference sequence). The CDR3 extends over 13 amino acids. The CDR3 coding sequence is TGTGCCAGCAGCCCCACAGGGTTACCACCCCTCCACTTT. It yields the protein CASSPTGLPPLHF. Using reference TRBV5-5 and TRBJ1-6 for the parts outside the CDR3, the full variable domain is DAGVTQSPTHLIKTRGQQVTLRCSPISGHKSVSWYQQVLGQGPQFIFQYYEKEERGRGNFPDRFSARQFPNYSSELNVNALLLGDSALYLCASSPTGLPPLHFGNGTRLTVT.

The chain has TRBV6-5 and TRBJ1-1; D uncertain. V lost 2 bases to trimming and J lost 1 base, with 11 bases between them. This CDR3 is 15 amino acids long. Germline CDR1 and CDR2: MNHEY and SVGAGI. CDR3 DNA: TGTGCCAGCAGTTACCAATGGACGGGGAACACTGAAGCTTTCTTT. Residues: CASSYQWTGNTEAFF.

The chain has TRBV24-1 and TRBJ2-5, with D perhaps matching TRBD2 (5 bases). The ends were cut back, 9 bases at V and 5 bases at J, with 15 bases in the middle. Germline V gene lookup returns CDR1 KGHDR and CDR2 SFDVKD. This CDR3 spans 13 amino acids. The CDR3 DNA sequence: TGTGCCACCGCCGGGTCCACGGGGGAGACCCAGTACTTC. Protein: CATAGSTGETQYF.

The chain couples TRBV18 to TRBJ1-2; TRBD1 is a possible D gene (6 bases). Trimming left V 3 bases short and J 3 bases short, with 14 bases between. The germline gives CDR1 KGHSH, CDR2 LQKENI. The CDR3 totals 15 residues. The DNA of the CDR3 is TGTGCCAGCTCACCCCCGGGGGGGGCGGACTATGGCTACACCTTC. Amino acids: CASSPPGGADYGYTF.

This clonotype was seen a handful of times. J is TRBJ1-5 and V is TRBV18, with D possibly TRBD1 on 6 matching bases. CDR1 KGHSH and CDR2 LQKENI come from the germline V gene. V was clipped by 1 base and J by 3 bases, with 13 bases between them. The CDR3 sequence is 16 residues long. The CDR3 reads CASSPQGRGLNQPQHF. The CDR3 DNA sequence: TGTGCCAGCTCACCACAAGGCAGGGGACTCAATCAGCCCCAGCATTTT.

The rearrangement links TRBV20-1 to TRBJ1-2, with a tentative D call TRBD1 (5 bases). Between the trimmed V and J ends, which lost 1 base and 0 bases, there was a span of 12 bases. The CDR3 spans 15 residues. CDR1 DFQATT and CDR2 SNEGSKA come from the germline V gene (reference sequence). CDR3 loop: CSARGQGRANYGYTF. For the CDR3, the DNA is TGCAGTGCTAGAGGTCAGGGACGAGCTAACTATGGCTACACCTTC.

V and J are TRBV12-3 or TRBV12-4 and TRBJ1-1; 8 nucleotides match TRBD1. V lost 5 bases and J lost 11; bases outside the gene matches: 4. The length of the CDR3 is 11 residues. Written as DNA, the CDR3 is TGTGCCAGCAGTGGACAGGGTAGGGCTTTCTTT. Translation gives CASSGQGRAFF.

This clonotype was detected only a few times. J is TRBJ2-2 and V is TRBV6-4; 11 positions agree with TRBD2. Germline V CDR1 and CDR2: MRHNA, SNTAGT. The CDR3 spans 18 residues. Trimming cost V 4 bases and J 1 base; bases outside gene matches: 8. For the CDR3, the DNA is TGTGCCAGCAGTGCGATTGGGACTAGCGGCAGGAACACCGGGGAGCTGTTTTTT. This gives the protein CASSAIGTSGRNTGELFF.

This clonotype came up a few times. The chain employs TRBV12-3 or TRBV12-4 and TRBJ2-2, with 9 bases identical to TRBD1. CDR3 size: 15 residues. V was pared by 3 bases and J by 4 bases, with 3 bases of the junction left unmatched. CDR3: CASSFGQGITGELFF. The CDR3 DNA sequence: TGTGCCAGCAGTTTCGGACAGGGGATCACCGGGGAGCTGTTTTTT.

By sample fraction, this clonotype is medium-sized. DNA of the CDR3: TGTGCCAGCAGTGGGGGTCCGATTTCTGGGGCCAACGTCCTGACTTTC. Translated: CASSGGPISGANVLTF. The V gene is TRBV6-5, the J gene TRBJ2-6; D possibly uses TRBD1 or TRBD2 (5 bases each). Trimming took 5 bases from V and 1 from J, leaving 12 bases between them. The CDR3 covers 16 residues. CDR1 is MNHEY, CDR2 SVGAGI, per germline.

The rearrangement joins TRBV14 to TRBJ2-3; 8 nucleotides line up with TRBD2. CDR1 is SGHDN, CDR2 FVKESK, per germline. V trimming: 0 bases; J trimming: 5 bases; junction bases outside the gene matches: 7. The CDR3 is 16 amino acids. This CDR3 is CASSQESRGGQDTQYF. The DNA for the CDR3 is TGTGCCAGCAGCCAAGAATCCCGGGGGGGCCAAGATACGCAGTATTTT.

This clonotype was counted between two and nine times. This chain joins TRBV6-5 and TRBJ2-7; maybe TRBD2 (5 bases). The CDR3 consists of 14 residues. V was pared by 2 bases and J by 0 bases, with 8 bases between. Germline lookup yields CDR1 MNHEY and CDR2 SVGAGI. The CDR3 DNA reads TGTGCCAGCAGTTACGAGGGAAGCTCCTACGAGCAGTACTTC. Its translation is CASSYEGSSYEQYF.

This clonotype is labeled as medium-sized (0.01 to 0.1%). A junction end diverges from the germline sequence, so it may reflect a read error. CDR3 loop: CASSLAGGESDF. In DNA, the CDR3 is TGTGCCAGCAGCTTAGCGGGGGGGGAGAGTGACTTC. This rearrangement joins TRBV13 to TRBJ2-7, with 8 bases aligning to TRBD2. CDR3 size: 12 residues. Per germline, CDR1 PRHDT and CDR2 FYEKMQ (reference sequence).

This clonotype is classed as medium-sized. The DNA of the CDR3 is TGTGCCAGCAGCTTAGGTCAGGGGCCTCAGCCCCAGCATTTT. Amino acid sequence: CASSLGQGPQPQHF. V is TRBV11-1 and J is TRBJ1-5; tentatively, D is TRBD1 (6 bases). Germline CDR1 and CDR2: SGHAT and FQDESV (reference sequence). The CDR3 is 14 residues long. The V end was cut by 1 base, the J end by 6 bases, with 10 bases between.

Sample share makes this clonotype medium-sized. This chain joins TRBV29-1 and TRBJ1-2; 7 nucleotides align to TRBD1. J lost 6 bases, V lost 7 bases, and 2 bases had no gene match. The CDR3 is 10 amino acids. Per the germline V gene, CDR1 is SQVTM and CDR2 is ANQGSEA. This chain's CDR3 is CSATGDGYTF. The CDR3 DNA is TGCAGCGCCACAGGGGATGGCTACACCTTC.

This clonotype has just a few counts. V gene TRBV6-1 combines with J gene TRBJ1-2; the match to TRBD1 covers 8 bases. CDR3 length equals 13 residues. The junction had 3 bases not matched to a gene; V was cut back by 6 bases and J by 3 bases. Germline V gives CDR1 MNHNS, CDR2 SASEGT. The CDR3, as DNA: TGTGCCAGCAGAGGGACAGGCCACTATGGCTACACCTTC. Encoded protein: CASRGTGHYGYTF.

This clonotype was counted between two and nine times. The rearrangement uses TRBV18 and TRBJ1-6; D possibly corresponds to TRBD1 (5 bases). V lost 8 bases and J lost 7, with 18 bases in between. Germline CDR1 reads KGHSH; CDR2 reads LQKENI. The CDR3 totals 15 residues. CDR3 coding DNA: TGTGCCAGCAGCAAACCGGGACCTAACAATTCACCCCTCCACTTT. Protein product: CASSKPGPNNSPLHF.

Notes on this clonotype: The junction differs from germline at one of its ends, possibly a read error. The chain links TRBV5-6 to TRBJ2-5; D ambiguous. In germline, CDR1 is SGHDT, CDR2 YYEEEE. This CDR3 is built from 12 residues. This CDR3 reads CASSLQGETQYF. The CDR3 DNA sequence: TGCGCCAGCAGCTTACAAGGGGAGACCCAGTACTTC.

The chain has TRBV27 and TRBJ2-3; D uncertain. The CDR3 totals 13 residues. Germline-derived CDR1 and CDR2 are MNHEY and SMNVEV (reference sequence). V dropped 6 bases and J dropped 1 base, with 8 bases sitting between them. This CDR3 is CASRKTGTDTQYF. In DNA form, the CDR3 reads TGTGCCAGCAGGAAGACGGGCACAGATACGCAGTATTTT.

Relative to its sample, this clonotype is medium-sized. J is TRBJ1-1 and V is TRBV29-1, with 8 bases identical to TRBD1. The germline V gene has CDR1 SQVTM and CDR2 ANQGSEA. This CDR3 contains 13 residues. Trimming removed 7 bases from V and 6 bases from J; junction bases left unmatched: 10. CDR3 coding DNA: TGCAGCGGAGGACAGGGTTTTGCCGCTGAAGCTTTCTTT. Amino acids: CSGGQGFAAEAFF. Full variable domain (outside the CDR3, taken from reference TRBV29-1 and TRBJ1-1): SAVISQKPSRDICQRGTSLTIQCQVDSQVTMMFWYRQQPGQSLTLIATANQGSEATYESGFVIDKFPISRPNLTFSTLTVSNMSPEDSSIYLCSGGQGFAAEAFFGQGTRLTVV.

The J gene is TRBJ2-7, the V gene TRBV20-1, with 8 bases aligning to TRBD1. The germline V gene has CDR1 DFQATT and CDR2 SNEGSKA (reference sequence). V shed 3 bases and J 2 bases; nucleotides not matched to a gene: 18. The length of the CDR3 is 18 residues. CDR3 loop: CSARGTGQAFLAPYEQYF. The DNA of the CDR3 is TGCAGTGCTAGGGGGACAGGACAAGCGTTCTTGGCTCCCTACGAGCAGTACTTC.

This clonotype was counted between two and nine times. The chain joins TRBV5-4 to TRBJ2-7; TRBD1 matches at 9 bases. Germline loops: CDR1 SGHNT, CDR2 YYREEE (reference sequence). V shed 1 base, J shed 6 bases, and the junction held 11 bases outside the gene matches. The CDR3 covers 16 residues. DNA for the CDR3: TGTGCCAGCAGCTTGATTACACATGGACAGGGGACCGAGCAGTACTTC. Encoded protein: CASSLITHGQGTEQYF.